A selection of T cell receptor beta chains follows, all from one sample in a study of regulatory T cells in long-lasting Graves disease. TCRdb analysed the multiplex PCR reads with MiXCR anew, one entry per CDR3 protein. Of about 660,000 distinct CDR3 sequences in the sample, around 30% were seen once. Sequenced material: peripheral blood mononuclear cells (PBMCs), taken when the disease was refractory, from a patient treated with antithyroid drugs. These receptors originate from a female donor with Graves disease. Each CDR3 is given with its conserved first and last residue. For some rows the clone size is stated as once, few or many, or as a class when expanded; others skip it.

TRBV19,few,CASITTHGSNQPQHF
TRBV11-2,few,CASSSPGLANGELFF
TRBV12-3/TRBV12-4,many,CASSRQGARQPQHF
TRBV2,many,CASSEVDWKSNEKLFF
TRBV7-2,.,CASSLATGTGNTIYF
TRBV5-6,many,CASSLATGNTEAFF
TRBV13,few,CASSTGTSSGELFF
TRBV5-1,.,CASSLDSGYGYTF
TRBV5-4,.,CASSRGTDATNEKLFF
TRBV28,many,CASGRGLTNEKLFF
TRBV6-2/TRBV6-3,.,CASSYSRQGVVNQPQHF
TRBV6-5,.,CASSSPGGAVGYGYTF
TRBV5-1,.,CASSLGGRGGTEAFF
TRBV28,.,CASSLGVPTGELFF
TRBV2,many,CASTDRAASGNTIYF
TRBV20-1,.,CSASLRVTYGYTF
TRBV4-1,.,CASSQVGANQETQYF
TRBV12-3/TRBV12-4,many,CASSLSGFNSPLHF
TRBV12-3/TRBV12-4,few,CASSRYPSYEQYF
TRBV3-1,.,CASSQGPGRYTF
TRBV7-9,.,CASSLPLAGGRTDTQYF
TRBV7-9,once,CASTQGPPQGYNSPLHF
TRBV10-3,.,CAISDIRGPGGSETQYF
TRBV4-2,few,CASSYREGEQYF
TRBV6-1,.,CASSNRGTYEQYF
TRBV6-2/TRBV6-3,.,CASSYSLLGSSYNSPLHF
TRBV14,.,CASSHWGGEGYTF